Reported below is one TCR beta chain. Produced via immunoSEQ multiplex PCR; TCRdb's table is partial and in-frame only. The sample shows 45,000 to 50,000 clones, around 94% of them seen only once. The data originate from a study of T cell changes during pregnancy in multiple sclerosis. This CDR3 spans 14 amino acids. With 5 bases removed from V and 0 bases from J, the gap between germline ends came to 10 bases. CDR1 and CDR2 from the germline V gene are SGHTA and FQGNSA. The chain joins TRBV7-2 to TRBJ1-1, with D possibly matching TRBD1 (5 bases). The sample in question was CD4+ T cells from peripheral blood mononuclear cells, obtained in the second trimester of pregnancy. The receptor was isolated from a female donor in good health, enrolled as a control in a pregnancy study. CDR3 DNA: TGTGCCAGCAGCACCCTGACAGTGAACACTGAAGCTTTCTTT. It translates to CASSTLTVNTEAFF.